This T cell receptor beta chain was sequenced in a study of cytomegalovirus exposure and HLA in healthy donors. Study overall: Of about 390 genotyped donors, roughly 76% grouped in the Caucasian-associated ancestry cluster.

For this clone: As yet, its antigen is unknown.

General study points: Association of 15,000 to 20,000 TCR beta sequences with HLA alleles was found at 0.05 false discovery rate in a later analysis.

CDR1 is MNHEY, CDR2 SVGAGI, per germline. The CDR3 has 13 residues. The V end lost 6 bases, the J end lost 2 bases, and 10 bases lay between the germline ends. Both 60 Vbeta primers and 13 Jbeta primers went into the PCR. The method was immunoSEQ multiplex PCR; TCRdb's version includes in-frame clones alone and lacks a portion of them. The sample has 60,000 to 70,000 clones, roughly 80% seen once; the top ten hold 2.5% to 3%. Sequenced: PBMCs. The chain links TRBV6-5 to TRBJ1-2, with D tentatively TRBD1 (5 bases). This TCR came from a young woman in good health and CMV-seronegative. CDR3 residues: CASSRQSNYGYTF. In DNA, the CDR3 is TGTGCCAGCAGCCGACAGTCAAACTATGGCTACACCTTC.